The clone carrying this TCR beta chain was detected a few times. Its target is unknown. TCRdb re-analysed the 5' RACE reads in MiXCR, keeping a single row per CDR3 protein. The sample carries approximately 60,000 distinct CDR3 sequences, 26% recorded once. CDR3 length: 16 residues. Trimming pared 3 bases from V and 1 base from J, leaving 16 bases between. The germline V gene encodes CDR1 DFQATT and CDR2 SNEGSKA (reference sequence). General study findings and limits: Tumor memory CD4+ T cell TCR gene usage was found to cluster with blood and lymph node memory CD4+ cells and with lymph node naive CD4+ cells.

The sorted Tregs were CD4+CD25+CD127-/low cells. The sample was tumor-infiltrating Tregs sorted from the breast tumor. The sequence was collected from a female donor with breast cancer. The rearrangement uses TRBV20-1 and TRBJ1-5, with D perhaps TRBD1 (6 bases). The CDR3 protein is CSASLRGLRSNQPQHF. The CDR3 coding sequence is TGCAGTGCTAGTCTTAGGGGGTTGCGCAGCAATCAGCCCCAGCATTTT.